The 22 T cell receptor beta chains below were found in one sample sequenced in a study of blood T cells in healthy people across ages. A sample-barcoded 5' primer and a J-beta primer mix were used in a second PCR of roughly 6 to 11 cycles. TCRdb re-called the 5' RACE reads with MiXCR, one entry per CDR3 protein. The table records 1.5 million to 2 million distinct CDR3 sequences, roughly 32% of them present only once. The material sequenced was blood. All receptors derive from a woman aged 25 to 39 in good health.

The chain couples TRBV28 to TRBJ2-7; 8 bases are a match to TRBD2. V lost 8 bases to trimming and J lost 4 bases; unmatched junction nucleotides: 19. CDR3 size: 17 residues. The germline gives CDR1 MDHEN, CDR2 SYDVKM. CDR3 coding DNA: TGTGCCAGCGTAGGAGGGCTAGCGGGTCCCGCACGGTACGAGCAGTACTTC. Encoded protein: CASVGGLAGPARYEQYF.

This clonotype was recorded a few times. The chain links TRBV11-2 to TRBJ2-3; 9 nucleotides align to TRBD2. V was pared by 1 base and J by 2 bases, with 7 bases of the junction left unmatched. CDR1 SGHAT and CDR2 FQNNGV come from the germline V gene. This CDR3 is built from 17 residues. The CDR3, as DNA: TGTGCCAGCAGCTTAGGGGCGGCGGGAGGGCTCACAGATACGCAGTATTTT. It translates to CASSLGAAGGLTDTQYF.

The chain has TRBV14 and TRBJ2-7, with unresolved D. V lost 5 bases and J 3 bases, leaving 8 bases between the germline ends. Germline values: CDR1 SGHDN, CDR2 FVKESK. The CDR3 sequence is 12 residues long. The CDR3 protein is CASSIQHYEQYF. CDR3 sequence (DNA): TGTGCCAGCAGCATTCAGCACTACGAGCAGTACTTC. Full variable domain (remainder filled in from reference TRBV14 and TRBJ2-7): EAGVTQFPSHSVIEKGQTVTLRCDPISGHDNLYWYRRVMGKEIKFLLHFVKESKQDESGMPNNRFLAERTGGTYSTLKVQPAELEDSGVYFCASSIQHYEQYFGPGTRLTVT.

The CDR3 protein is CASRTSSGTQYF. DNA for the CDR3: TGTGCCAGCAGGACTAGTTCAGGTACGCAGTATTTT. This chain uses TRBV6-2 or TRBV6-3 with TRBJ2-3, with D possibly being TRBD2 (6 bases). The length of the CDR3 is 12 residues. V was clipped by 6 bases and J by 8 bases, with 12 bases between them. Germline V gene data show CDR1 as MNHEY and CDR2 as SVGEGT.

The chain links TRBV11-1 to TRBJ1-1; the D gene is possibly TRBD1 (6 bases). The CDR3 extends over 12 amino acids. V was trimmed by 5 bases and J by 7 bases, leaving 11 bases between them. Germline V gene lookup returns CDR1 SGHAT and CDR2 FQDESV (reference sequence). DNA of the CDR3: TGTGCCAGCAGCGATGACAGGTTTGAAGCTTTCTTT. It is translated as CASSDDRFEAFF.

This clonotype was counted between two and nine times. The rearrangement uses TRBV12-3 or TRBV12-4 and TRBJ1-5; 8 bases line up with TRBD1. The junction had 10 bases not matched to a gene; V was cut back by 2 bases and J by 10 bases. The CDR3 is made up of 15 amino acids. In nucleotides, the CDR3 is TGTGCCAGCAGTTTAAGACAGGGGCATGGTCCTCCCCAGCATTTT. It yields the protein CASSLRQGHGPPQHF.

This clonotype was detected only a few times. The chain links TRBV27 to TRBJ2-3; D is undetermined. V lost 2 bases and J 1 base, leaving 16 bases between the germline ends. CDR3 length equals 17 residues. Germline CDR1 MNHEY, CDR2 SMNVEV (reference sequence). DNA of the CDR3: TGTGCCAGCAGTTTAAGCCTTGAAGGGCCCCGCACAGATACGCAGTATTTT. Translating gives CASSLSLEGPRTDTQYF.

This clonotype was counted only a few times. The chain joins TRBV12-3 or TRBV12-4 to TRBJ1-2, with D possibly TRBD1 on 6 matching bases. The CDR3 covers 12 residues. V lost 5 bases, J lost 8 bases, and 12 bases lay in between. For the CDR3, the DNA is TGTGCCAGCAGTCACCACACAGGGGGCTACACCTTC. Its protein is CASSHHTGGYTF.

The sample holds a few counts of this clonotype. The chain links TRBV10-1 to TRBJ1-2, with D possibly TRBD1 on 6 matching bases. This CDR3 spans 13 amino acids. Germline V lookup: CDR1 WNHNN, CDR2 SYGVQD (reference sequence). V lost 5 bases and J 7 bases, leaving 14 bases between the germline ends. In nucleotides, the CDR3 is TGCGCCAGCAGTCGGGGGCCGTGGTCTGGCTACACCTTC. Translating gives CASSRGPWSGYTF.

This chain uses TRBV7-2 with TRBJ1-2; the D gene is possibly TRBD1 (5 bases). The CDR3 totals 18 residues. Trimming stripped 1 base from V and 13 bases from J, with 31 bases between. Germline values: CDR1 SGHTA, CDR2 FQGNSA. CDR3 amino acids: CASSLDGTGGLYNYSCTF. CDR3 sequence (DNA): TGTGCCAGCAGCTTAGACGGGACGGGGGGTCTCTACAACTATAGCTGCACCTTC. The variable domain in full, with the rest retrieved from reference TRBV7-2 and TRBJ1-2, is GAGVSQSPSNKVTEKGKDVELRCDPISGHTALYWYRQSLGQGLEFLIYFQGNSAPDKSGLPSDRFSAERTGGSVSTLTIQRTQQEDSAVYLCASSLDGTGGLYNYSCTFGSGTRLTVV.

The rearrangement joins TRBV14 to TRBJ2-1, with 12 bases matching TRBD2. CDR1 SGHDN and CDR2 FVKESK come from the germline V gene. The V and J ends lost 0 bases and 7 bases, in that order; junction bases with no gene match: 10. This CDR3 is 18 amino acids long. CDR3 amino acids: CASSQDALGLAGRNEQFF. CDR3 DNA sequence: TGTGCCAGCAGCCAAGATGCCCTTGGACTAGCGGGGAGGAATGAGCAGTTCTTC.

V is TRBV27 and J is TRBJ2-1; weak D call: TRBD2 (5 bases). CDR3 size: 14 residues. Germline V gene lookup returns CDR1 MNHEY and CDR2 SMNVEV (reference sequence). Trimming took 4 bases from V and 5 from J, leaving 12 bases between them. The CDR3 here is CASSSSAANNEQFF. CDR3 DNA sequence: TGTGCCAGCAGTTCATCAGCGGCGAACAATGAGCAGTTCTTC.

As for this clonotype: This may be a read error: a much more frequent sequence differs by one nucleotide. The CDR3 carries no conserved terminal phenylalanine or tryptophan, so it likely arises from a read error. This chain's CDR3 is CSVERSTGDTQYL. CDR3 coding DNA: TGCAGCGTTGAAAGGTCGACTGGAGATACGCAGTATTTG. The chain is built from TRBV29-1 and TRBJ2-3; D is uncertain. Trimming shortened V by 2 bases and J by 5 bases, and 11 bases separated the two germline ends. The V gene's germline CDR1 is SQVTM and CDR2 ANQGSEA. This CDR3 contains 13 residues.

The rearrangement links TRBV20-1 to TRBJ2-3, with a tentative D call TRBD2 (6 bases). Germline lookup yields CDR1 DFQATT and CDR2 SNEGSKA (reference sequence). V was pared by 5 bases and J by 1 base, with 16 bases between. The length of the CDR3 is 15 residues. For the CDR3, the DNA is TGCAGTGCTCTCCGGGCTAGCGCACGCACAGATACGCAGTATTTT. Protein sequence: CSALRASARTDTQYF.

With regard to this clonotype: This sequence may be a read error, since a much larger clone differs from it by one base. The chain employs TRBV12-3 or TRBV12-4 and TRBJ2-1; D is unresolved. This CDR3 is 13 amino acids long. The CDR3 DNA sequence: TGTACCAGCAGTCTAAGGGCTTCCGATGAGCAGTTCTTC. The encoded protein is CTSSLRASDEQFF.

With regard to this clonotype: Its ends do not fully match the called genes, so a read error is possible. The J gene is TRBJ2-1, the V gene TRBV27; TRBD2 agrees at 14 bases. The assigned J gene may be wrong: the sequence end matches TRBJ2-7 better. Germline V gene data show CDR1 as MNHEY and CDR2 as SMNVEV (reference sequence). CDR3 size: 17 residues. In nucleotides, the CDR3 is TGCGCCAGTTCGGGACTAGCGGGAGCTAGCTCCTACAATGAGCAGTACTTC. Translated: CASSGLAGASSYNEQYF.

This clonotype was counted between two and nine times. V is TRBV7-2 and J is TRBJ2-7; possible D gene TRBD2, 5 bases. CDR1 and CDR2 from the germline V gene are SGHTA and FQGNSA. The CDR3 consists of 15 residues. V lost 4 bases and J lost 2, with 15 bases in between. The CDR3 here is CASSSGAGSAYEQYF. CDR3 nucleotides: TGTGCCAGCAGCTCTGGTGCGGGCTCGGCCTACGAGCAGTACTTC.

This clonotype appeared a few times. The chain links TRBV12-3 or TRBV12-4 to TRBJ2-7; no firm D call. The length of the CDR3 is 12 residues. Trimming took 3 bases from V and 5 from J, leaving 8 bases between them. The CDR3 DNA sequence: TGTGCCAGCAGTTTCACGGAGAACGAGCAGTACTTC. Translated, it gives CASSFTENEQYF.

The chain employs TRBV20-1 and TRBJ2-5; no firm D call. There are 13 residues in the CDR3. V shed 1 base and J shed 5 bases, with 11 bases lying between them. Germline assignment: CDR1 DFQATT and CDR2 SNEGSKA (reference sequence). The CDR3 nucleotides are TGCAGTGCTAGAGCTGGCCTCCCGGAGACCCAGTACTTC. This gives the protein CSARAGLPETQYF.

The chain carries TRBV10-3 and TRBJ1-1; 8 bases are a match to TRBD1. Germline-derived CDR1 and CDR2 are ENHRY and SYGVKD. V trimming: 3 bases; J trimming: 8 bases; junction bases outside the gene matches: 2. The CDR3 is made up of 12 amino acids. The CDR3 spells CAISDTGGEAFF. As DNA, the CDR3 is TGTGCCATCAGTGACACAGGGGGAGAAGCTTTCTTT.

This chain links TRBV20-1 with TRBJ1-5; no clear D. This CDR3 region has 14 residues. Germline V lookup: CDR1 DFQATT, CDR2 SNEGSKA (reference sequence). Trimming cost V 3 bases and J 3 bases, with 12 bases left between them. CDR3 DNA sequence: TGCAGTGCTAGCCCGAGAGTCTTCAATCAGCCCCAGCATTTT. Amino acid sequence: CSASPRVFNQPQHF.

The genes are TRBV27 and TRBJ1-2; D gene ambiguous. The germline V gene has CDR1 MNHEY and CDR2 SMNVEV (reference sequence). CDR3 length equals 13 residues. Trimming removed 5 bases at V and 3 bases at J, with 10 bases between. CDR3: CASSQHPYYGYTF. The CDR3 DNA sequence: TGTGCCAGCAGTCAACATCCCTACTATGGCTACACCTTC.